The 25 T cell receptor beta chains below were found in one sample sequenced in a study of prognosis after radiotherapy for stage I lung cancer. From genomic DNA, TCR beta CDR3 was amplified by two-round multiplex PCR. The first PCR round targeted every TRBV and TRBJ gene with specific primers. TCRdb independently ran MiXCR on the multiplex PCR reads; one entry per CDR3 protein. The repertoire consists of under 20,000 distinct CDR3 sequences, with more than 35% occurring once and the leading ten covering 30% to 50%. The input for sequencing was PBMCs, taken before or after stereotactic body radiation therapy (not recorded which). All receptors derive from a donor older than 45 with non-small cell lung cancer.

This clonotype was counted ten times or more. J is TRBJ1-5 and V is TRBV27; D gene uncertain. Per germline, CDR1 MNHEY and CDR2 SMNVEV (reference sequence). Trimming removed 8 bases from V and 4 bases from J, with 21 bases in between. The CDR3 has 16 amino acids. This CDR3 reads CASPIGGVQGNQPQHF. In DNA form, the CDR3 reads TGTGCCAGCCCTATTGGAGGAGTGCAAGGAAATCAGCCCCAGCATTTT.

This clonotype was counted a few times. A read error is possible here, since a much larger clone lies one base away. This sequence joins TRBV15 and TRBJ1-5, with TRBD1 matching 7 bases. The CDR3 contains 15 residues. Germline V gene lookup returns CDR1 LNHNV and CDR2 YYDKDF (reference sequence). V dropped 5 bases and J dropped 6; count of bases not matched to a gene: 10. The DNA of the CDR3 is TGTGCCACCAGCGTATGGACAGGAATTTTTCAGCCCCAGCATTTT. Translation: CATSVWTGIFQPQHF.

Note on this clonotype: One base separates it from a far larger clone, so it is likely a read error. The rearrangement uses TRBV6-4 and TRBJ1-2; D is unresolved. V lost 8 bases and J lost 7, with 17 bases in between. The CDR3 consists of 13 residues. Germline V gives CDR1 MRHNA, CDR2 SNTAGT. CDR3 sequence reads: CASFPGIGAGYTF. The CDR3 region has the DNA TGTGCCAGCTTTCCGGGGATTGGCGCTGGCTACACCTTC.

This clonotype was seen at least ten times. The rearrangement uses TRBV7-2 and TRBJ2-7; 8 bases agree with TRBD2. The V and J ends lost 4 bases and 4 bases, in that order; junction bases with no gene match: 6. CDR1 SGHTA and CDR2 FQGNSA come from the germline V gene. The CDR3 covers 14 residues. This CDR3 reads CASSYSGITYEQYF. The CDR3 DNA is TGTGCCAGCAGCTATAGCGGGATTACATACGAGCAGTACTTC.

This clonotype was found many times. The chain links TRBV7-3 to TRBJ1-1; 7 bases line up with TRBD1. The V gene end was trimmed by 5 bases and the J gene end by 4 bases; junction bases not matched to a gene: 4. The germline CDR1 and CDR2 sequences are SGHTA and FQGTGA. CDR3 size: 13 residues. The CDR3 DNA reads TGTGCCAGCAGCCGAACAGGGGCCACTGAAGCTTTCTTT. It encodes CASSRTGATEAFF.

By its share, this clonotype is large. This chain links TRBV6-1 with TRBJ1-3, with D unclear. Trimming stripped 3 bases from V and 3 bases from J, with 9 bases between. Germline values: CDR1 MNHNS, CDR2 SASEGT. CDR3 size: 14 residues. CDR3 in amino acids: CASSEDDLGNTIYF. The CDR3 DNA reads as TGTGCCAGCAGTGAGGACGATCTTGGAAACACCATATATTTT.

This clonotype was seen at least ten times. An end of the junction differs from the germline gene, which may be a read error. The chain employs TRBV7-7 and TRBJ2-5, with D perhaps given as TRBD1 or TRBD2 (6 bases each). Germline assignment: CDR1 SSHAT and CDR2 FNYEAQ (reference sequence). The CDR3 contains 16 residues. The CDR3 region has the DNA TGTGCTAGCAGCGAAATCCGAGGAGGGATCAGTGGGGGCCAACATTTC. It translates to CASSEIRGGISGGQHF.

By sample share, this clonotype is medium-sized. The rearrangement joins TRBV15 to TRBJ2-2; no definite D call. Deletions cut 0 bases from V and 2 bases from J, with 1 base between. Germline-derived CDR1 and CDR2 are LNHNV and YYDKDF (reference sequence). The CDR3 loop spans 13 amino acids. CDR3 DNA sequence: TGTGCCACCAGCAGAGATAACACCGGGGAGCTGTTTTTT. Translating it yields CATSRDNTGELFF.

Comment on this clonotype: Its ends do not fully match the called genes, so a read error is possible. The chain uses TRBV6-2 or TRBV6-3 and TRBJ2-2; no reliable D call. This CDR3 is built from 15 residues. In germline, CDR1 is MNHEY, CDR2 SVGEGT. CDR3 DNA: TGTGCCAGCAGGCAGACGGACGTCTACACCGGCGAGCTGTTTTTT. As protein: CASRQTDVYTGELFF.

Only one count was recorded for this clonotype. Just one base apart from a much larger clone, this may be a read error. This chain joins TRBV12-3 or TRBV12-4 and TRBJ2-4; D is unresolved. The V end was cut by 7 bases, the J end by 8 bases, with 15 bases between. The CDR3 consists of 13 residues. The CDR3 coding sequence is TGTGCCAGCATTTTGTCCGGCGTGGACATTCAGTACTTC. Translating it yields CASILSGVDIQYF.

In its sample, this clonotype was seen many times. This chain links TRBV7-9 with TRBJ1-1; TRBD1 matches at 7 bases. Germline V gives CDR1 SEHNR, CDR2 FQNEAQ (reference sequence). The CDR3 runs 14 residues. The trim removed 6 bases at V and 4 bases at J, leaving 8 bases unmatched. CDR3 in DNA: TGTGCCAGCAGGGGCACAGGGGCCTCCACTGAAGCTTTCTTT. This sequence encodes CASRGTGASTEAFF.

J is TRBJ2-3 and V is TRBV5-1; D is perhaps TRBD2 (5 bases). Germline-derived CDR1 and CDR2 are SGHRS and YFSETQ. The CDR3 spans 15 residues. Trimming shortened V by 1 base and J by 5 bases, and 14 bases separated the two germline ends. For the CDR3, the DNA is TGCGCCAGCAGCTTGTTTCTCGCAGGAGGAGATACGCAGTATTTT. Translation gives CASSLFLAGGDTQYF.

Concerning this clonotype itself: This probably arose from a read error, given a far larger clone one base away. The chain couples TRBV6-1 to TRBJ2-1; D is uncertain. V dropped 3 bases and J dropped 4 bases, with 13 bases sitting between them. The CDR3 is 15 residues long. The germline V gene has CDR1 MNHNS and CDR2 SASEGT. For the CDR3, the DNA is TGTGCCAGCAGTGACATTGCGGATAGGTACAATGAGCAGTTCTTC. This gives the protein CASSDIADRYNEQFF.

A remark on this clonotype: This is likely a read error, given that the CDR3 carries no conserved phenylalanine or tryptophan at its end. The DNA is left out, because the CDR3 cannot be placed on it with certainty; the CDR3 is given as TCRdb lists it. This chain connects TRBV6-1 to TRBJ1-6. Germline values: CDR1 MNHNS, CDR2 SASEGT. The CDR3 has 15 residues if both end residues are counted. This CDR3 reads CASSELGGGYSPLQI.

This clonotype was recorded at least ten times. The rearrangement links TRBV30 to TRBJ2-1; 11 nucleotides match TRBD2. With 2 bases clipped from V and 7 bases from J, the junction kept 7 bases outside the gene matches. In germline, CDR1 is GTSNPN, CDR2 SVGIG (reference sequence). The CDR3 spans 15 residues. The CDR3 DNA reads TGTGCCTGGAGTCCCAAGACTAGCGGGAAGAATGAGCAGTTCTTC. Protein: CAWSPKTSGKNEQFF.

The chain recombines TRBV12-3 or TRBV12-4 with TRBJ2-7, with a tentative D call TRBD2 (6 bases). The length of the CDR3 is 14 residues. Trimming removed 3 bases from V and 7 bases from J, with 16 bases in between. The CDR3 sequence is CASSLGLEGWEQYF. CDR3 nucleotides: TGTGCCAGCAGTTTGGGGCTGGAGGGTTGGGAGCAGTACTTC.

This chain uses TRBV6-2 or TRBV6-3 with TRBJ2-7; 10 bases fit TRBD1. The CDR3 spans 13 residues. V lost 10 bases, J lost 2 bases, and 5 bases stayed unmatched. Looked up from germline, CDR1 is MNHEY and CDR2 is SVGEGT. The CDR3 DNA reads TGTGCCACCCGACAGGGGGCGCCCTACGAGCAGTACTTC. Translation gives CATRQGAPYEQYF.

By share of the sample, this clonotype is medium-sized. The rearrangement uses TRBV20-1 and TRBJ1-4; D possibly corresponds to TRBD1 (5 bases). This CDR3 has 14 residues. V lost 2 bases and J lost 4, with 11 bases in between. Germline V gives CDR1 DFQATT, CDR2 SNEGSKA (reference sequence). CDR3 nucleotides: TGCAGTGCTAGAAACGGGGGGGTTAATGAAAAACTGTTTTTT. Amino acids: CSARNGGVNEKLFF.

Turning to this clonotype: With a much larger clone just one base away, this may be a read error. The V and J genes are TRBV7-6 and TRBJ1-1; the D gene is possibly TRBD1 (6 bases). Germline assignment: CDR1 SGHVS and CDR2 FNYEAQ. The CDR3 loop spans 13 amino acids. CDR3: CASSNIGGSKASF. DNA for the CDR3: TGTGCCAGCAGTAACATAGGGGGGTCGAAGGCTTCCTTT.

As concerns this clonotype: With only one base between it and a far larger clone, this is likely a read error. The CDR3: CASSLGGVLYEQYF. For the CDR3, the DNA is TGTGCCAGCAGCTTAGGAGGCGTGCTCTACGAGCAGTACTTC. The chain is built from TRBV7-9 and TRBJ2-7; D call uncertain. V gave up 1 base and J gave up 3 bases, with 10 bases separating them. Germline CDR1 and CDR2: SEHNR and FQNEAQ (reference sequence). The CDR3 sequence is 14 residues long.

Concerning this clonotype: It differs at one base from a far larger clone, so likely a read error. The V call is TRBV6-8, the J call TRBJ2-7; D gene uncertain. CDR1 is MNHGY and CDR2 is SAAAGT in the germline V gene. The CDR3 loop spans 13 amino acids. The V end lost 0 bases, the J end lost 12 bases, and 15 bases lay between the germline ends. As DNA, the CDR3 is TGTGCCAGCAGTTACTCTAGGCATGGAGAGTGGTACTTC. It codes for CASSYSRHGEWYF.

This chain joins TRBV6-2 or TRBV6-3 and TRBJ1-6; 9 bases fit TRBD1. Losses at the gene ends were 4 bases for V and 10 bases for J; bases not matched to a gene: 8. This CDR3 is 15 amino acids long. Germline assignment: CDR1 MNHEY and CDR2 SVGEGT. The CDR3 nucleotides are TGTGCCAGCAGTTTCCGGGACAGGGTTCTATCACCCCTCCACTTT. This sequence encodes CASSFRDRVLSPLHF.

This clonotype was counted at least ten times. The rearrangement links TRBV24-1 to TRBJ2-3; D is unclear. Germline V gene lookup returns CDR1 KGHDR and CDR2 SFDVKD. The V end lost 2 bases, the J end lost 10 bases, and 6 bases lay between the germline ends. The CDR3 has 11 amino acids. The CDR3 coding sequence is TGTGCCACCAGTGATTCAGGCCCGCAGTATTTT. Translating gives CATSDSGPQYF.

Regarding this clonotype: With a much larger clone just one base away, this may be a read error. This sequence joins TRBV6-1 and TRBJ2-6, with D perhaps being TRBD1 or TRBD2 (5 bases each). In germline, CDR1 is MNHNS, CDR2 SASEGT. V was clipped by 6 bases and J by 3 bases, with 24 bases between them. This CDR3 spans 19 amino acids. The CDR3 DNA reads as TGTGCCAGCAGGGGAGCCGCCTGGACAATTCAAAGTGGGGCCAACGTCCTGACTTTC. Translated, it gives CASRGAAWTIQSGANVLTF.

Ten or more counts support this clonotype. The chain uses TRBV11-2 and TRBJ2-5; D tentatively fits TRBD1 or TRBD2 (5 bases each). This CDR3 region has 16 residues. Per germline, CDR1 SGHAT and CDR2 FQNNGV. The germline V and J ends were trimmed by 0 bases and 5 bases, with 16 bases remaining between them. The CDR3 is CASSLDPPGTGETQYF. As DNA, the CDR3 is TGTGCCAGCAGCTTAGATCCGCCAGGGACGGGTGAGACCCAGTACTTC.